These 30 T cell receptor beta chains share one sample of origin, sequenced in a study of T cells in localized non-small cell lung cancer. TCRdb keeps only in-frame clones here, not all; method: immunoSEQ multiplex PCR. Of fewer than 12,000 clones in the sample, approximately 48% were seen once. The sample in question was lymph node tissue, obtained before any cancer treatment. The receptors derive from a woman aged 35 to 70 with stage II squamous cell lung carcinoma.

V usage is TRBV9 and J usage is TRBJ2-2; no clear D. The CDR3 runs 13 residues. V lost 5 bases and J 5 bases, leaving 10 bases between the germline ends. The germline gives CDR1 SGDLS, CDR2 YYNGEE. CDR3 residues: CASRSVETGELFF. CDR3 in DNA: TGTGCCAGCAGGTCGGTGGAAACCGGGGAGCTGTTTTTT.

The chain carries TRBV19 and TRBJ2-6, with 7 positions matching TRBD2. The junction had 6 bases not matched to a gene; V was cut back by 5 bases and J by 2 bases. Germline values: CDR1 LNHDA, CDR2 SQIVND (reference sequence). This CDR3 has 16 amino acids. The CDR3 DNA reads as TGTGCCAGTAGTCCAAGAAGCGGGACTGGGGCCAACGTCCTGACTTTC. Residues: CASSPRSGTGANVLTF.

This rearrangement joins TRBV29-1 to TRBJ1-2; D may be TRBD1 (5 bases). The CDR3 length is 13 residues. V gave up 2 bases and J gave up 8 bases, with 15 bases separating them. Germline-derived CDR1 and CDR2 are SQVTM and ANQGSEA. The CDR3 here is CSVERGGLWGYTF. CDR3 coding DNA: TGCAGCGTTGAAAGGGGAGGGCTCTGGGGCTACACCTTC.

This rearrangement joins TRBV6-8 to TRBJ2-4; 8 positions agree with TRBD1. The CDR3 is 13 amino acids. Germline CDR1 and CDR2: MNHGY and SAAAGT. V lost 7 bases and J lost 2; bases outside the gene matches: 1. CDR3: CASNRGTKNIQYF. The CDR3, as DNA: TGTGCCAGCAACAGGGGGACCAAAAACATTCAGTACTTC.

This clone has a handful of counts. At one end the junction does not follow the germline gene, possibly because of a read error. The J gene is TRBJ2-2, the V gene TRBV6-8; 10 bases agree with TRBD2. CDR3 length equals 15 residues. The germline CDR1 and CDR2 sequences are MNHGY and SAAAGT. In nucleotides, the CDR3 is TGTGCCAGCAGTCGTTTTACTAGCGGGGCCGGGGAGTTGTTTTTT. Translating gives CASSRFTSGAGELFF.

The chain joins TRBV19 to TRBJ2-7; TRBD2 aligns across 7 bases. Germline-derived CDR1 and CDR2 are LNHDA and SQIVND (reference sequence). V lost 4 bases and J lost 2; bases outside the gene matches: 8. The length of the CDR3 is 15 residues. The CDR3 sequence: CASSTRHRGAYEQYF. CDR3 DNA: TGTGCCAGTAGTACACGACATCGGGGGGCCTACGAGCAGTACTTC.

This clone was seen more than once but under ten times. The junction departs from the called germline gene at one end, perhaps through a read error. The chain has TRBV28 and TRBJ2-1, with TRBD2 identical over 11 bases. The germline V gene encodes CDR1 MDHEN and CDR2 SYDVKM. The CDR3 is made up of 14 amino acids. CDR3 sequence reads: CASSLAGGPEGRVF. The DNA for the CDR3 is TGTGCCAGCAGTCTAGCGGGGGGACCCGAAGGGAGGGTCTTC.

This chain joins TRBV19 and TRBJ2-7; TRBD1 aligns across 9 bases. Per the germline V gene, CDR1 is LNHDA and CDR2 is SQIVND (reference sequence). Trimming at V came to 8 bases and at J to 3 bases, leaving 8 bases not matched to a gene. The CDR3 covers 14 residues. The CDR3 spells CASDSGTGYYEQYF. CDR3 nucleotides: TGTGCCAGTGATTCCGGGACAGGGTACTACGAGCAGTACTTC.

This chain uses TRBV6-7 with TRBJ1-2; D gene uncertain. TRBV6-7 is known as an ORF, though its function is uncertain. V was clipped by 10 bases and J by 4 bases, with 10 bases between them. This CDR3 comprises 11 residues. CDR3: CATTGPYGYTF. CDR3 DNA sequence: TGTGCCACCACGGGCCCCTATGGCTACACCTTC.

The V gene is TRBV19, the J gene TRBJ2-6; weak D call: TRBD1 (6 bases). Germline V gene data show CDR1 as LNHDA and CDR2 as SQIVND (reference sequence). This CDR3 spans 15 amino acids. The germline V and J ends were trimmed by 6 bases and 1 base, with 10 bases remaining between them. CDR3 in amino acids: CASSPTGSGANVLTF. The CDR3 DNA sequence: TGTGCCAGTAGCCCCACAGGGTCTGGGGCCAACGTCCTGACTTTC.

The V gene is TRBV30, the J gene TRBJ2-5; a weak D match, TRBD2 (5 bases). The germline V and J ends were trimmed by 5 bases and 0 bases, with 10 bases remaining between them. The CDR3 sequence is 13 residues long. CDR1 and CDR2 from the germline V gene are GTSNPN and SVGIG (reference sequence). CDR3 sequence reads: CAWFGRNQETQYF. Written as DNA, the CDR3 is TGTGCCTGGTTTGGGAGAAACCAAGAGACCCAGTACTTC.

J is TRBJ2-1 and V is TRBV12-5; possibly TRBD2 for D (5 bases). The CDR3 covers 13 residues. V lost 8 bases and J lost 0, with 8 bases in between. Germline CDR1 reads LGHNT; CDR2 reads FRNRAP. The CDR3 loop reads CASRGSSYNEQFF. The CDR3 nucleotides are TGTGCTAGTCGAGGGAGCTCCTACAATGAGCAGTTCTTC.

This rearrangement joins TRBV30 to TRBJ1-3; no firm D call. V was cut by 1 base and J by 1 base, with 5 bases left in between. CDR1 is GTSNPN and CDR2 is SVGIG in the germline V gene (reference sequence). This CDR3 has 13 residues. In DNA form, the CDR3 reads TGTGCCTGGAGTGGGGATTCTGGAAACACCATATATTTT. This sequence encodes CAWSGDSGNTIYF.

DNA of the CDR3: TGTGCCATCAGCCGACAGGGAAACACCATATATTTT. Translation: CAISRQGNTIYF. The chain couples TRBV6-8 to TRBJ1-3, with TRBD1 as a possible D gene (5 bases). Per the germline V gene, CDR1 is MNHGY and CDR2 is SAAAGT. The CDR3 length is 12 residues. Trimming cost V 10 bases and J 4 bases, with 11 bases left between them.

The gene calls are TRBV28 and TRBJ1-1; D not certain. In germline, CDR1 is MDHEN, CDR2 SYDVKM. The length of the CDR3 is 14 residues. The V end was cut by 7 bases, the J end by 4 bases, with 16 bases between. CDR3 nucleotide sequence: TGTGCCAGCAACCAAATTCGGCGGAGCACTGAAGCTTTCTTT. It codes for CASNQIRRSTEAFF. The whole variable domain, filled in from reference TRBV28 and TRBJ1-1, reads DVKVTQSSRYLVKRTGEKVFLECVQDMDHENMFWYRQDPGLGLRLIYFSYDVKMKEKGDIPEGYSVSREKKERFSLILESASTNQTSMYLCASNQIRRSTEAFFGQGTRLTVV.

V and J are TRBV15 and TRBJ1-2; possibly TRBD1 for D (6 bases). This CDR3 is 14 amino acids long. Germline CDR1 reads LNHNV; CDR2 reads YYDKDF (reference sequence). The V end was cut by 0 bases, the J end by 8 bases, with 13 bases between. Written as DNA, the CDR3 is TGTGCCACCAGCAGAGAGATAGGGGGAAGGGGCTACACCTTC. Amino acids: CATSREIGGRGYTF.

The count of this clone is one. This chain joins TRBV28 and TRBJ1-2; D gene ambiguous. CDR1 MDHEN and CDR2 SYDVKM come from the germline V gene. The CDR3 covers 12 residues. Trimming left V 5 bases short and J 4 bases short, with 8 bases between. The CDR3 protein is CASSGQVYGYTF. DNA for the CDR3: TGTGCCAGCAGTGGGCAGGTCTATGGCTACACCTTC.

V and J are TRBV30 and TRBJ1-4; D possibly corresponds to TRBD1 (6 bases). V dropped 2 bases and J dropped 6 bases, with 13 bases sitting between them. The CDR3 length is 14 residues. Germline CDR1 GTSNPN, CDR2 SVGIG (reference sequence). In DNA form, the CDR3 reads TGTGCCTGGAGTAGGCCTAACAGGGATGAAAAACTGTTTTTT. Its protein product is CAWSRPNRDEKLFF.

The CDR3 DNA reads TGCAGCGCCGGAGACAAGTCCTTTTATGGCTACACCTTC. Its protein is CSAGDKSFYGYTF. The chain uses TRBV29-1 and TRBJ1-2; no firm D call. CDR3 size: 13 residues. Between the trimmed V and J ends, which lost 7 bases and 5 bases, there was a span of 17 bases. Germline CDR1 is SQVTM and CDR2 is ANQGSEA.

CDR3 DNA: TGTGCCAGCAGTGCAAGGTTAGGCTATGGCTACACCTTC. As protein: CASSARLGYGYTF. This chain joins TRBV28 and TRBJ1-2; D gene ambiguous. This CDR3 region has 13 residues. Looked up from germline, CDR1 is MDHEN and CDR2 is SYDVKM. V was shortened by 5 bases and J by 4 bases, with 11 bases between the two germline ends.

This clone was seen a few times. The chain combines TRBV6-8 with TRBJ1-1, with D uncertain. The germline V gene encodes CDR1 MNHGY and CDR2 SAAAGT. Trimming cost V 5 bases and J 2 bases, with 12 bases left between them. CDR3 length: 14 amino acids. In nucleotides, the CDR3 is TGTGCCAGCAGTGGGTGGGTCGGTAACACTGAAGCTTTCTTT. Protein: CASSGWVGNTEAFF.

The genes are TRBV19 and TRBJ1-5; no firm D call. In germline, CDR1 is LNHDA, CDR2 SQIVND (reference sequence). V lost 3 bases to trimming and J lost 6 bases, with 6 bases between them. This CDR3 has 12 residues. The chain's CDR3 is CASSIFSQPQHF. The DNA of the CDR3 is TGTGCCAGTAGTATTTTTAGTCAGCCCCAGCATTTT.

The CDR3 bases are TGTGCTAGTGGTTTGCGCAGTAATCAGCCCCAGCATTTT. As protein: CASGLRSNQPQHF. The chain combines TRBV12-5 with TRBJ1-5, with D uncertain. V was trimmed by 2 bases and J by 4 bases, leaving 6 bases between them. The CDR3 covers 13 residues. Per the germline V gene, CDR1 is LGHNT and CDR2 is FRNRAP.

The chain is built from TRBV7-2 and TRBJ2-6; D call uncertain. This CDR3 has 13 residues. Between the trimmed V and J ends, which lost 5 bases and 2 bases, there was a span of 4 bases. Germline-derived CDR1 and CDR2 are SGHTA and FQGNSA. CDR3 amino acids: CASSGTGANVLTF. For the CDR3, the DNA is TGTGCCAGCAGCGGGACTGGGGCCAACGTCCTGACTTTC.

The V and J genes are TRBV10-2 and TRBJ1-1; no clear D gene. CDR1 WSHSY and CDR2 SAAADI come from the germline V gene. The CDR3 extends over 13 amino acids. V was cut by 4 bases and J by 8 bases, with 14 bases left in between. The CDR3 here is CASSGLRSGEAFF. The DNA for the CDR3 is TGCGCCAGCAGTGGCCTAAGGAGCGGAGAAGCTTTCTTT.

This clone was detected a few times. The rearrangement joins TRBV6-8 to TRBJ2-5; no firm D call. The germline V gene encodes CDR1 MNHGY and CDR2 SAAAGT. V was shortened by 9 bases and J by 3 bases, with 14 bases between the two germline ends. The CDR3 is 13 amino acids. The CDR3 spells CARSRTEKETQYF. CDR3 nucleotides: TGTGCCAGATCCCGGACGGAAAAAGAGACCCAGTACTTC.

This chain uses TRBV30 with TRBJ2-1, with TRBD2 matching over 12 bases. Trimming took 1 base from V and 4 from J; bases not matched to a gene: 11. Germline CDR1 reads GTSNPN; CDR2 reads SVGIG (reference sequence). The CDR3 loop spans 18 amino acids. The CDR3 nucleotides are TGTGCCTGGAGTGGTTCTAGCGGGAGGGCCAGTATATACAATGAGCAGTTCTTC. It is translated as CAWSGSSGRASIYNEQFF.

The CDR3 DNA follows: TGTGCCAGCAGCCCGAGGGTGGGGATCTCTGGAAACACCATATATTTT. Protein: CASSPRVGISGNTIYF. This chain uses TRBV7-4 with TRBJ1-3; no reliable D call. Trimming removed 5 bases at V and 0 bases at J, with 14 bases between. Germline CDR1 SGHVT, CDR2 SQSDAQ. This CDR3 is 16 amino acids long.

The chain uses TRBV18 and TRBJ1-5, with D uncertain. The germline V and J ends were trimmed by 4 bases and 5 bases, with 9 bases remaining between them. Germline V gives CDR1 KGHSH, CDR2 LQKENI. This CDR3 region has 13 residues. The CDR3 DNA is TGTGCCAGCTCACTCGGGAGCTATCAGCCCCAGCATTTT. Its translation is CASSLGSYQPQHF.

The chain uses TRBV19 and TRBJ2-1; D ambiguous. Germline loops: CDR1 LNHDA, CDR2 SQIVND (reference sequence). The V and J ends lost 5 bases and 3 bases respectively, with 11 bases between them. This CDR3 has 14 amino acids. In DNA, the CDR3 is TGTGCCAGTAGTGTGGGTAACCTCTACAATGAGCAGTTCTTC. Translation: CASSVGNLYNEQFF.